These 32 T cell receptor beta chains were all obtained from the same sample, sequenced in a study of T cells in Graves' hyperthyroidism and ophthalmopathy. Amplification of TCR beta CDR3 regions used RNA as the template. TCR CDR3 underwent first-round RT-PCR with the HTBI primer set. TCRdb processed the multiplex PCR reads anew with MiXCR; each CDR3 protein has one entry. The sample carries approximately 320,000 distinct CDR3 sequences, 16% recorded once. Sequences were obtained from blood. Every receptor here comes from a man between 25 and 39 years old with Graves' hyperthyroidism.

This clonotype has at least ten counts. V usage is TRBV7-9 and J usage is TRBJ2-1, with 9 nucleotides matching TRBD1. This CDR3 spans 19 amino acids. Germline CDR1 and CDR2: SEHNR and FQNEAQ (reference sequence). Germline trimming cut 5 bases from V and 1 base from J; bases unmatched to any gene: 15. Here the CDR3 reads CASSAGTGNPRRSYNEQFF. The DNA of the CDR3 is TGTGCCAGCAGCGCCGGGACAGGGAATCCCAGGAGGTCCTACAATGAGCAGTTCTTC.

CDR3 nucleotide sequence: TGTGCCAGCAGCTTGTACAGAAGCTCTGGGGCCAACGTCCTGACTTTC. Its translation: CASSLYRSSGANVLTF. The V gene is TRBV5-5, the J gene TRBJ2-6; D ambiguous. The V gene lost 1 base and the J gene lost 0 bases, with 8 bases spanning the gap. The CDR3 length is 16 residues. Germline lookup yields CDR1 SGHKS and CDR2 YYEKEE (reference sequence).

This clonotype has only a few counts. The V gene is TRBV9, the J gene TRBJ2-7, with D uncertain. V was cut by 3 bases and J by 6 bases, with 19 bases left in between. Germline V lookup: CDR1 SGDLS, CDR2 YYNGEE. The CDR3 length is 15 residues. CDR3 residues: CASSASGGGWGEQYF. As DNA, the CDR3 is TGTGCCAGCAGCGCATCCGGCGGTGGGTGGGGCGAGCAGTACTTC.

At least ten counts were recorded for this clonotype. This sequence joins TRBV6-1 and TRBJ1-2, with D maybe TRBD1 (5 bases). CDR1 is MNHNS, CDR2 SASEGT, per germline. The CDR3 covers 18 residues. V gave up 3 bases and J gave up 4 bases, with 24 bases separating them. CDR3 loop: CASSDQLRTQDTFYGYTF. CDR3 in DNA: TGTGCCAGCAGTGATCAACTACGGACCCAGGACACCTTCTATGGCTACACCTTC.

The chain recombines TRBV4-1 with TRBJ2-7; D is uncertain. The germline V gene has CDR1 MGHRA and CDR2 YSYEKL. V lost 4 bases to trimming and J lost 3 bases, with 10 bases between them. This CDR3 has 13 residues. The DNA for the CDR3 is TGCGCCAGCAGCCTCCAGATCCACTACGAGCAGTACTTC. This gives the protein CASSLQIHYEQYF.

The sample holds many counts of this clonotype. J is TRBJ2-5 and V is TRBV28; no clear D. From germline, CDR1 is MDHEN and CDR2 SYDVKM. The ends were cut back, 3 bases at V and 4 bases at J, with 6 bases in the middle. This CDR3 has 12 residues. CDR3 protein: CASSFIGETQYF. The CDR3 bases are TGTGCCAGCAGTTTTATAGGAGAGACCCAGTACTTC. The complete variable domain, with remaining parts taken from reference TRBV28 and TRBJ2-5, reads DVKVTQSSRYLVKRTGEKVFLECVQDMDHENMFWYRQDPGLGLRLIYFSYDVKMKEKGDIPEGYSVSREKKERFSLILESASTNQTSMYLCASSFIGETQYFGPGTRLLVL.

This clonotype was detected ten times or more. The chain combines TRBV5-1 with TRBJ1-2; perhaps TRBD1 as D (5 bases). The CDR3 length is 14 residues. With 0 bases removed from V and 8 bases from J, the gap between germline ends came to 14 bases. Germline CDR1 reads SGHRS; CDR2 reads YFSETQ. The CDR3 region is CASSLEGRGRGYTF. The CDR3 bases are TGCGCCAGCAGCTTGGAAGGAAGGGGCCGCGGCTACACCTTC.

This clonotype was counted many times. The V and J genes are TRBV11-2 and TRBJ2-1; TRBD1 matches at 8 bases. V lost 6 bases and J lost 6; bases outside the gene matches: 10. Germline V gene data show CDR1 as SGHAT and CDR2 as FQNNGV. The CDR3 sequence is 15 residues long. The CDR3 DNA reads as TGTGCCAGCAGAGGAGGGGACAGGCCTCTCAATGAGCAGTTCTTC. This gives the protein CASRGGDRPLNEQFF.

This clonotype was detected only a few times. Written as DNA, the CDR3 is TGTGCCAGCTCCAACCTAAACACCATATATTTT. This codes for CASSNLNTIYF. This rearrangement joins TRBV12-3 or TRBV12-4 to TRBJ1-3; unclear D gene. Trimming stripped 8 bases from V and 6 bases from J, with 8 bases between. CDR3 length: 11 amino acids.

This clonotype occurred a few times. J is TRBJ2-3 and V is TRBV10-1; 11 bases align to TRBD2. The V gene's germline CDR1 is WNHNN and CDR2 SYGVQD (reference sequence). V lost 4 bases to trimming and J lost 2 bases; unmatched junction nucleotides: 5. This CDR3 comprises 16 residues. Here the CDR3 DNA reads TGCGCCAGCAGTGGGCTAGCGGGAGGTGACACAGATACGCAGTATTTT. Translating it yields CASSGLAGGDTDTQYF.

This clonotype occurred a few times. The genes are TRBV5-1 and TRBJ1-3; D not certain. V lost 4 bases to trimming and J lost 4 bases, with 12 bases between them. CDR1 and CDR2 (germline): SGHRS, YFSETQ. This CDR3 has 14 residues. In DNA form, the CDR3 reads TGCGCCAGCAGCCCAAGGTGGCGCGGAAACACCATATATTTT. It specifies CASSPRWRGNTIYF.

This clonotype was counted at least ten times. The chain employs TRBV20-1 and TRBJ2-7; 14 bases line up with TRBD2. Germline V gene sequence: CDR1 DFQATT, CDR2 SNEGSKA (reference sequence). J gave up 0 bases and V 3 bases, and 4 bases lay outside the gene matches. CDR3 size: 16 residues. The CDR3 here is CSARGLAGVASYEQYF. CDR3 DNA: TGCAGTGCTAGGGGACTAGCGGGAGTTGCCTCCTACGAGCAGTACTTC.

The chain links TRBV9 to TRBJ1-1; D is undetermined. Germline CDR1 and CDR2: SGDLS and YYNGEE. The CDR3 covers 13 residues. Trimming stripped 2 bases from V and 3 bases from J, with 8 bases between. CDR3 region: CASSVAYYTEAFF. CDR3 DNA: TGTGCCAGCAGCGTCGCCTATTACACTGAAGCTTTCTTT.

This clonotype occurred many times. One end of the junction does not line up with germline, which may come from a read error. This chain connects TRBV12-3 or TRBV12-4 to TRBJ2-5, with 11 bases that match TRBD2. CDR3 size: 14 residues. CDR3 sequence (DNA): TGTGCCAGCAGGTTAGCGGGAGGGCCGGAGACCCAGTACTTC. Amino acid sequence: CASRLAGGPETQYF.

This clonotype was detected once. Germline and junction disagree at one end, which may indicate a read error. V is TRBV9 and J is TRBJ2-2, with TRBD1 matching 8 bases. The germline V gene encodes CDR1 SGDLS and CDR2 YYNGEE. The CDR3 runs to 15 residues. The CDR3 nucleotides read TGTGCCAGCAGCGCAACTCCAGGGGGCGCCGGGGAGCTGTGTTTT. Its translation: CASSATPGGAGELCF.

This chain connects TRBV10-2 to TRBJ1-1, with a tentative D call TRBD1 (6 bases). With 8 bases removed from V and 6 bases from J, the gap between germline ends came to 16 bases. CDR1 is WSHSY and CDR2 is SAAADI in the germline V gene. The CDR3 has 13 residues. CDR3 in amino acids: CASGTRRGSEAFF. The CDR3 DNA is TGCGCCAGCGGGACCCGCAGGGGCTCTGAAGCTTTCTTT.

The table lists this clonotype with many counts. The chain employs TRBV28 and TRBJ2-7; 8 positions match TRBD2. The CDR3 runs 14 residues. The V gene end was trimmed by 7 bases and the J gene end by 6 bases; junction bases not matched to a gene: 11. Germline-derived CDR1 and CDR2 are MDHEN and SYDVKM. DNA of the CDR3: TGTGCCAGCATATCCGGGACTAGGATCTCCGAGCAGTACTTC. This encodes CASISGTRISEQYF.

This clonotype was observed a few times. This chain uses TRBV9 with TRBJ1-5; TRBD1 agrees at 7 bases. This CDR3 region has 15 residues. V was pared by 9 bases and J by 0 bases, with 9 bases of the junction left unmatched. From germline, CDR1 is SGDLS and CDR2 YYNGEE. DNA of the CDR3: TGTGCCACAACCGGGACAGTTTATAGCAATCAGCCCCAGCATTTT. This codes for CATTGTVYSNQPQHF.

This clonotype was found a few times. V usage is TRBV3-1 and J usage is TRBJ2-1; 8 nucleotides match TRBD2. The V and J ends lost 0 bases and 9 bases, in that order; junction bases with no gene match: 4. CDR3 size: 14 residues. Germline assignment: CDR1 LGHDT and CDR2 YNNKEL (reference sequence). This CDR3 is CASSQEASGSEQFF. CDR3 in DNA: TGTGCCAGCAGCCAAGAGGCGAGCGGGAGTGAGCAGTTCTTC.

This clonotype was seen at least ten times. J is TRBJ2-1 and V is TRBV28; D uncertain. The CDR3 spans 16 residues. The V and J ends lost 3 bases and 0 bases respectively, with 12 bases between them. The V gene's germline CDR1 is MDHEN and CDR2 SYDVKM. For the CDR3, the DNA is TGTGCCAGCAGTTTCGGAGCTAGTAGCTCCTACAATGAGCAGTTCTTC. Encoded protein: CASSFGASSSYNEQFF.

This chain connects TRBV9 to TRBJ2-2, with 8 bases matching TRBD2. The CDR3 has 14 amino acids. CDR1 is SGDLS and CDR2 is YYNGEE in the germline V gene. V lost 2 bases to trimming and J lost 6 bases; unmatched junction nucleotides: 3. CDR3 amino acids: CASSVRTSSGELFF. CDR3 in DNA: TGTGCCAGCAGCGTGAGGACTAGCTCCGGGGAGCTGTTTTTT.

This rearrangement joins TRBV24-1 to TRBJ2-1; D not resolved. CDR1 and CDR2 from the germline V gene are KGHDR and SFDVKD. V shed 2 bases and J shed 0 bases, with 7 bases lying between them. This CDR3 spans 15 amino acids. CDR3 sequence reads: CATSDSAVSYNEQFF. For the CDR3, the DNA is TGTGCCACCAGTGATTCCGCGGTCTCCTACAATGAGCAGTTCTTC.

This clonotype was observed once. Since a much larger clone is just one base distant, this may be a read error. The V gene is TRBV15, the J gene TRBJ2-7; D perhaps matches TRBD2 (6 bases). The V gene lost 5 bases and the J gene lost 3 bases, with 17 bases spanning the gap. Looked up from germline, CDR1 is LNHNV and CDR2 is YYDKDF (reference sequence). This CDR3 has 15 residues. As DNA, the CDR3 is TGTGCCACCAGCTATAGGGCAGCGGGTGACTACGAGCAGTACTTC. Translation: CATSYRAAGDYEQYF.

This clonotype has at least ten counts. The rearrangement uses TRBV25-1 and TRBJ2-1, with a weak D call TRBD1 (6 bases). Germline lookup yields CDR1 MGHDK and CDR2 SYGVNS. Trimming took off 4 bases at V and 8 bases at J, with 27 bases between the two ends. The CDR3 extends over 18 amino acids. The CDR3 protein is CASSAHQGTESGSDEQFF. The CDR3 DNA reads TGTGCCAGCAGTGCCCACCAGGGGACGGAGAGCGGTTCTGATGAGCAGTTCTTC.

This clonotype was recorded at least ten times. This chain links TRBV3-1 with TRBJ2-1; 9 nucleotides match TRBD1. The germline V gene has CDR1 LGHDT and CDR2 YNNKEL (reference sequence). J gave up 9 bases and V 5 bases, and 11 bases lay outside the gene matches. The CDR3 loop spans 15 amino acids. CDR3 coding DNA: TGTGCCAGCAGCTACGGGAACAGGGGGCAGGGTGAGCAGTTCTTC. Translating gives CASSYGNRGQGEQFF.

A word on this clonotype: A much more abundant neighbour one base away suggests this may be a read error. V gene TRBV20-1 combines with J gene TRBJ1-1; possibly TRBD1 for D (5 bases). The germline V and J ends were trimmed by 3 bases and 1 base, with 12 bases remaining between them. Germline V CDR1 and CDR2: DFQATT, SNEGSKA (reference sequence). The CDR3 spans 14 residues. The CDR3 reads CSASITRGNTEAFF. CDR3 coding DNA: TGCAGTGCTAGCATTACGAGGGGGAACACTGAAGCTTTCTTT.

The rearrangement joins TRBV7-3 to TRBJ1-2, with 12 nucleotides matching TRBD1. Germline V gene lookup returns CDR1 SGHTA and CDR2 FQGTGA. V lost 5 bases and J lost 7; bases outside the gene matches: 20. The CDR3 extends over 19 amino acids. The CDR3 DNA sequence: TGTGCCAGCAGCCAAACTACGTTAACGAAAGGGACAGGGGGCGGTGGCTACACCTTC. This sequence encodes CASSQTTLTKGTGGGGYTF. Complete variable domain (other parts from reference TRBV7-3 and TRBJ1-2): GAGVSQTPSNKVTEKGKYVELRCDPISGHTALYWYRQSLGQGPEFLIYFQGTGAADDSGLPNDRFFAVRPEGSVSTLKIQRTERGDSAVYLCASSQTTLTKGTGGGGYTFGSGTRLTVV.

This clonotype was detected many times. The rearrangement links TRBV20-1 to TRBJ2-3, with 10 bases identical to TRBD2. Germline V gene sequence: CDR1 DFQATT, CDR2 SNEGSKA (reference sequence). Unmatched junction bases numbered 7, after V lost 0 bases and J lost 4 bases. The CDR3 is made up of 16 amino acids. The CDR3 here is CSARDWTSGVADTQYF. The CDR3 nucleotides are TGCAGTGCTAGAGATTGGACTAGCGGAGTCGCAGATACGCAGTATTTT.

This clonotype was detected ten times or more. The rearrangement joins TRBV3-1 to TRBJ2-5, with D hard to call. Germline V CDR1 and CDR2: LGHDT, YNNKEL (reference sequence). CDR3 length: 11 residues. Trimming stripped 1 base from V and 4 bases from J, with 1 base between. The CDR3 DNA reads TGTGCCAGCAGCCAAGTAGAGACCCAGTACTTC. Residues: CASSQVETQYF.

Many counts were recorded for this clonotype. One junction end does not reproduce the germline sequence, and a read error may be involved. This rearrangement joins TRBV5-1 to TRBJ2-1; TRBD2 matches at 8 bases. The CDR3 spans 15 residues. Germline V gene lookup returns CDR1 SGHRS and CDR2 YFSETQ. Written as DNA, the CDR3 is TGTGCCAGCAGTTTGATCAGCGGGAGCTACAATGAGCAGTTCTTC. It specifies CASSLISGSYNEQFF.

The V call is TRBV19, the J call TRBJ2-3; a weak D match, TRBD2 (6 bases). V lost 6 bases and J lost 1, with 20 bases in between. This CDR3 contains 17 residues. The germline V gene encodes CDR1 LNHDA and CDR2 SQIVND (reference sequence). DNA for the CDR3: TGTGCCAGTAGCCGATCCGGGACTCAAGCCCGCACAGATACGCAGTATTTT. The encoded protein is CASSRSGTQARTDTQYF.

This clonotype was counted at least ten times. This chain joins TRBV28 and TRBJ1-2, with D tentatively TRBD1 (5 bases). This CDR3 comprises 19 residues. Trimming removed 2 bases at V and 3 bases at J, with 25 bases between. The germline gives CDR1 MDHEN, CDR2 SYDVKM. CDR3 sequence: CASSLQDTSSGRGDYGYTF. DNA of the CDR3: TGTGCCAGCAGTTTACAAGACACCTCGTCGGGACGGGGGGACTATGGCTACACCTTC.